The 10 T cell receptor beta chains in this list originate from one sample, sequenced in a study of T cell repertoires in cytomegalovirus infection. A single record per CDR3 protein comes from TCRdb applying MiXCR to the reads. Here the sample spans 830,000 or so distinct CDR3 sequences, 32% being singletons. These receptors' antigens are unknown. The material was cultured CD8+ T cells from PBMCs, obtained from culture after CMV antigen stimulation. The source of these receptors is a human donor in good health (CMV status not recorded). Some clones in this sample may be carry-over from other donors' samples.

The chain uses TRBV25-1 and TRBJ1-2; D perhaps matches TRBD1 (5 bases). V was clipped by 6 bases and J by 4 bases, with 15 bases between them. This CDR3 region has 14 residues. The germline V gene has CDR1 MGHDK and CDR2 SYGVNS. Here the CDR3 reads CASRPGGGVYGYTF. The CDR3 nucleotides are TGTGCCAGCAGGCCGGGGGGAGGGGTCTATGGCTACACCTTC.

Details on this clonotype: Possible read error: a much larger clone is one base away. This chain connects TRBV7-6 to TRBJ2-3; 8 nucleotides align to TRBD2. CDR3 length: 15 amino acids. J gave up 0 bases and V 7 bases, and 6 bases lay outside the gene matches. Germline V gene sequence: CDR1 SGHVS, CDR2 FNYEAQ. CDR3 residues: CASNAAGESTDTQYF. CDR3 in DNA: TGTGCCAGCAACGCAGCGGGGGAAAGCACAGATACGCAGTATTTT.

V is TRBV6-1 and J is TRBJ1-6, with a weak D call TRBD1 (6 bases). The CDR3 has 18 amino acids. Germline CDR1 MNHNS, CDR2 SASEGT. Trimming left V 2 bases short and J 0 bases short, with 14 bases between. CDR3 sequence reads: CASSESRGRSSYNSPLHF. The CDR3 region has the DNA TGTGCCAGCAGTGAAAGCAGGGGCAGGAGCTCCTATAATTCACCCCTCCACTTT.

V gene TRBV27 combines with J gene TRBJ2-7, with a possible D match to TRBD1 (6 bases). Germline V gene sequence: CDR1 MNHEY, CDR2 SMNVEV (reference sequence). This CDR3 region has 14 residues. V lost 3 bases to trimming and J lost 4 bases, with 13 bases between them. The CDR3 region is CASSFAQGLYEQYF. The DNA of the CDR3 is TGTGCCAGCAGTTTTGCCCAGGGGCTGTACGAGCAGTACTTC.

The chain is built from TRBV19 and TRBJ1-5; 8 positions agree with TRBD1. Germline CDR1 is LNHDA and CDR2 is SQIVND (reference sequence). There are 19 residues in the CDR3. Trimming at V came to 0 bases and at J to 5 bases, leaving 15 bases not matched to a gene. The DNA for the CDR3 is TGTGCCAGTAGTATAGATCCAGGACAGGGCCCCCTAATCTATCAGCCCCAGCATTTT. This translates into CASSIDPGQGPLIYQPQHF.

Worth noting for this clonotype: A junction end diverges from the germline sequence, so it may reflect a read error. This sequence joins TRBV2 and TRBJ1-1; D is unresolved. The CDR3 extends over 11 amino acids. Germline V gene data show CDR1 as SNHLY and CDR2 as FYNNEI. The CDR3 sequence is CASSGRWEEIF. The CDR3 DNA reads TGTGCCAGCAGTGGTAGGTGGGAGGAGATCTTT.

This clonotype was seen only a few times. The chain employs TRBV7-9 and TRBJ2-5; D unresolved. The CDR3 loop spans 12 amino acids. Trimming took 0 bases from V and 5 from J, leaving 4 bases between them. The germline CDR1 and CDR2 sequences are SEHNR and FQNEAQ (reference sequence). The DNA for the CDR3 is TGTGCCAGCAGCTTAGCATGGGAGACCCAGTACTTC. Residues: CASSLAWETQYF. Drawing the rest from reference TRBV7-9 and TRBJ2-5, the complete variable domain is DTGVSQNPRHKITKRGQNVTFRCDPISEHNRLYWYRQTLGQGPEFLTYFQNEAQLEKSRLLSDRFSAERPKGSFSTLEIQRTEQGDSAMYLCASSLAWETQYFGPGTRLLVL.

Remarks on this clonotype: A clone one base away is much larger, so this may be a read error. V and J are TRBV7-6 and TRBJ1-2; D unclear. Looked up from germline, CDR1 is SGHVS and CDR2 is FNYEAQ. V shed 5 bases and J shed 1 base, with 11 bases lying between them. This CDR3 contains 14 residues. The CDR3 is CASSLQSHNYGYTF. CDR3 DNA sequence: TGTGCCAGCAGCCTACAGTCTCATAACTATGGCTACACCTTC.

This clonotype was found many times. The chain has TRBV7-6 and TRBJ1-1; TRBD1 agrees at 8 bases. The CDR3 covers 16 residues. Germline V CDR1 and CDR2: SGHVS, FNYEAQ. The trim removed 2 bases at V and 6 bases at J, leaving 11 bases unmatched. The CDR3 here is CASSLPRTGSIPEAFF. The CDR3 DNA is TGTGCCAGCAGCTTACCCCGGACAGGGTCTATCCCTGAAGCTTTCTTT.

This clonotype was found a few times. This chain links TRBV2 with TRBJ2-3, with 13 bases lining up with TRBD2. The CDR3 extends over 16 amino acids. Losses at the gene ends were 6 bases for V and 4 bases for J; bases not matched to a gene: 7. From germline, CDR1 is SNHLY and CDR2 FYNNEI. The CDR3 spells CASRGVTSGGSDTQYF. CDR3 nucleotides: TGTGCCAGCAGGGGAGTGACTAGCGGGGGGTCAGATACGCAGTATTTT.